This T cell receptor (beta chain) is from a study of blood T cell repertoires in COVID-19. Study-wide background: Samples came from the United States, Italy and Spain, spanning acute and convalescent COVID-19.

Original data processing: Reference gene primer amplification gave nucleated cell count estimates. TCRdb's copy holds only in-frame clones and misses some; the assay was immunoSEQ multiplex PCR. The V and J calls and clone size were taken over from that table, and D and trimming were inferred from the DNA. The table lists approximately 280,000 clones, around 90% of them singletons. The V end lost 1 base, the J end lost 7 bases, and 18 bases lay between the germline ends. The V gene's germline CDR1 is KGHDR and CDR2 SFDVKD. The CDR3 is made up of 16 amino acids. The chain carries TRBV24-1 and TRBJ2-5; perhaps TRBD1 as D (5 bases). The sequenced sample was peripheral blood. The TCR sequence derives from a young man with active or convalescent COVID-19. The CDR3 reads CATSDLRAEGVVTQYF. As DNA, the CDR3 is TGTGCCACCAGTGATTTACGGGCCGAAGGGGTAGTGACCCAGTACTTC.